This T cell receptor beta chain stems from a study of early T cells in non-severe SARS-CoV-2 infection. Looking at the study overall: The authors sequenced bulk RNA from unsorted whole blood, leaving chains unpaired.

Germline trimming cut 3 bases from V and 7 bases from J; bases unmatched to any gene: 7. In germline, CDR1 is DFQATT, CDR2 SNEGSKA (reference sequence). This CDR3 spans 14 amino acids. The TCR library protocol was used to attach unique molecular identifiers. These identifiers were attached to individual cDNA molecules. TCRdb called the 5' RACE reads again in MiXCR, with one record for every CDR3 protein. The profile shows 60,000 to 85,000 distinct CDR3 sequences, roughly 16% of them singletons. This clonotype was seen at least ten times. The TCR comes from an adult who was a healthcare worker with PCR-confirmed SARS-CoV-2 infection or an uninfected control (not recorded which). V gene TRBV20-1 combines with J gene TRBJ2-2, with 8 bases matching TRBD2. The sample was whole blood. For the CDR3, the DNA is TGCAGTGCTAGGCGGGCGGGGGGAAGCGGGGAGCTGTTTTTT. Protein: CSARRAGGSGELFF.